The T cell receptor (beta chain) under discussion was sequenced for a study of Graves' ophthalmopathy and Graves' hyperthyroidism. Study-wide background: Peripheral blood samples were taken at initial diagnosis, before any treatment.

The germline V gene encodes CDR1 MDHEN and CDR2 SYDVKM. The CDR3 totals 16 residues. As the template, RNA transcripts were used to amplify TCR beta CDR3 regions. After a first-round RT-PCR with HTBI primers, a second-round multiplex PCR was run. TCRdb redid the calling of the multiplex PCR reads with MiXCR, one entry per CDR3 protein. This sample yields fewer than 600,000 distinct CDR3 sequences, of which 13% to 15% are seen a single time; approximately 9.8% belongs to the top ten. Findings and caveats of the study: Ophthalmopathy cases were distinguished from stable hyperthyroidism by a 13-signature model, reaching around 88% sensitivity and about 80% specificity. Blood also contained most of the expanded thyroid clonotypes above 0.001 frequency.

Details on this clonotype: The antigen is unknown. A single base separates this from a much larger clone, so it may be a read error.

This clonotype was sampled from a young woman with Graves' ophthalmopathy. The specimen sequenced was blood. This chain connects TRBV28 to TRBJ2-2; 8 bases agree with TRBD1. The CDR3, as DNA: TGTGCCAGCAGTTTCCGCAGGGGGCTTAACACCGGGGAGCTGTTGTTT. This encodes CASSFRRGLNTGELLF.